The next 2 T cell receptor beta chains were all read from a single sample in a study of blood T cell repertoires in COVID-19. Clones were read by immunoSEQ multiplex PCR, and TCRdb kept only the in-frame ones, dropping some. This table holds some 160,000 clones, roughly four fifths found once. The sample consisted of peripheral blood. The source of these receptors is a man between 65 and 80 years old who had recovered from COVID-19.

This clone occurred a few times. The rearrangement uses TRBV2 and TRBJ1-1, with D hard to call. V lost 9 bases and J 8 bases, leaving 22 bases between the germline ends. The CDR3 is made up of 14 amino acids. In germline, CDR1 is SNHLY, CDR2 FYNNEI. The CDR3 is CASLRTLWSFEAFF. DNA of the CDR3: TGTGCCAGTCTAAGGACTCTTTGGTCCTTCGAAGCTTTCTTT. The variable domain in full, completed from reference TRBV2 and TRBJ1-1, reads EPEVTQTPSHQVTQMGQEVILRCVPISNHLYFYWYRQILGQKVEFLVSFYNNEISEKSEIFDDQFSVERPDGSNFTLKIRSTKLEDSAMYFCASLRTLWSFEAFFGQGTRLTVV.

The chain is built from TRBV20-1 and TRBJ2-2, with TRBD2 matching over 11 bases. The CDR3 has 17 amino acids. Germline values: CDR1 DFQATT, CDR2 SNEGSKA (reference sequence). Trimming cost V 3 bases and J 0 bases; bases outside gene matches: 6. CDR3 protein: CSASSASGRTNTGELFF. CDR3 coding DNA: TGCAGTGCTAGTTCGGCTAGCGGGAGGACGAACACCGGGGAGCTGTTTTTT.